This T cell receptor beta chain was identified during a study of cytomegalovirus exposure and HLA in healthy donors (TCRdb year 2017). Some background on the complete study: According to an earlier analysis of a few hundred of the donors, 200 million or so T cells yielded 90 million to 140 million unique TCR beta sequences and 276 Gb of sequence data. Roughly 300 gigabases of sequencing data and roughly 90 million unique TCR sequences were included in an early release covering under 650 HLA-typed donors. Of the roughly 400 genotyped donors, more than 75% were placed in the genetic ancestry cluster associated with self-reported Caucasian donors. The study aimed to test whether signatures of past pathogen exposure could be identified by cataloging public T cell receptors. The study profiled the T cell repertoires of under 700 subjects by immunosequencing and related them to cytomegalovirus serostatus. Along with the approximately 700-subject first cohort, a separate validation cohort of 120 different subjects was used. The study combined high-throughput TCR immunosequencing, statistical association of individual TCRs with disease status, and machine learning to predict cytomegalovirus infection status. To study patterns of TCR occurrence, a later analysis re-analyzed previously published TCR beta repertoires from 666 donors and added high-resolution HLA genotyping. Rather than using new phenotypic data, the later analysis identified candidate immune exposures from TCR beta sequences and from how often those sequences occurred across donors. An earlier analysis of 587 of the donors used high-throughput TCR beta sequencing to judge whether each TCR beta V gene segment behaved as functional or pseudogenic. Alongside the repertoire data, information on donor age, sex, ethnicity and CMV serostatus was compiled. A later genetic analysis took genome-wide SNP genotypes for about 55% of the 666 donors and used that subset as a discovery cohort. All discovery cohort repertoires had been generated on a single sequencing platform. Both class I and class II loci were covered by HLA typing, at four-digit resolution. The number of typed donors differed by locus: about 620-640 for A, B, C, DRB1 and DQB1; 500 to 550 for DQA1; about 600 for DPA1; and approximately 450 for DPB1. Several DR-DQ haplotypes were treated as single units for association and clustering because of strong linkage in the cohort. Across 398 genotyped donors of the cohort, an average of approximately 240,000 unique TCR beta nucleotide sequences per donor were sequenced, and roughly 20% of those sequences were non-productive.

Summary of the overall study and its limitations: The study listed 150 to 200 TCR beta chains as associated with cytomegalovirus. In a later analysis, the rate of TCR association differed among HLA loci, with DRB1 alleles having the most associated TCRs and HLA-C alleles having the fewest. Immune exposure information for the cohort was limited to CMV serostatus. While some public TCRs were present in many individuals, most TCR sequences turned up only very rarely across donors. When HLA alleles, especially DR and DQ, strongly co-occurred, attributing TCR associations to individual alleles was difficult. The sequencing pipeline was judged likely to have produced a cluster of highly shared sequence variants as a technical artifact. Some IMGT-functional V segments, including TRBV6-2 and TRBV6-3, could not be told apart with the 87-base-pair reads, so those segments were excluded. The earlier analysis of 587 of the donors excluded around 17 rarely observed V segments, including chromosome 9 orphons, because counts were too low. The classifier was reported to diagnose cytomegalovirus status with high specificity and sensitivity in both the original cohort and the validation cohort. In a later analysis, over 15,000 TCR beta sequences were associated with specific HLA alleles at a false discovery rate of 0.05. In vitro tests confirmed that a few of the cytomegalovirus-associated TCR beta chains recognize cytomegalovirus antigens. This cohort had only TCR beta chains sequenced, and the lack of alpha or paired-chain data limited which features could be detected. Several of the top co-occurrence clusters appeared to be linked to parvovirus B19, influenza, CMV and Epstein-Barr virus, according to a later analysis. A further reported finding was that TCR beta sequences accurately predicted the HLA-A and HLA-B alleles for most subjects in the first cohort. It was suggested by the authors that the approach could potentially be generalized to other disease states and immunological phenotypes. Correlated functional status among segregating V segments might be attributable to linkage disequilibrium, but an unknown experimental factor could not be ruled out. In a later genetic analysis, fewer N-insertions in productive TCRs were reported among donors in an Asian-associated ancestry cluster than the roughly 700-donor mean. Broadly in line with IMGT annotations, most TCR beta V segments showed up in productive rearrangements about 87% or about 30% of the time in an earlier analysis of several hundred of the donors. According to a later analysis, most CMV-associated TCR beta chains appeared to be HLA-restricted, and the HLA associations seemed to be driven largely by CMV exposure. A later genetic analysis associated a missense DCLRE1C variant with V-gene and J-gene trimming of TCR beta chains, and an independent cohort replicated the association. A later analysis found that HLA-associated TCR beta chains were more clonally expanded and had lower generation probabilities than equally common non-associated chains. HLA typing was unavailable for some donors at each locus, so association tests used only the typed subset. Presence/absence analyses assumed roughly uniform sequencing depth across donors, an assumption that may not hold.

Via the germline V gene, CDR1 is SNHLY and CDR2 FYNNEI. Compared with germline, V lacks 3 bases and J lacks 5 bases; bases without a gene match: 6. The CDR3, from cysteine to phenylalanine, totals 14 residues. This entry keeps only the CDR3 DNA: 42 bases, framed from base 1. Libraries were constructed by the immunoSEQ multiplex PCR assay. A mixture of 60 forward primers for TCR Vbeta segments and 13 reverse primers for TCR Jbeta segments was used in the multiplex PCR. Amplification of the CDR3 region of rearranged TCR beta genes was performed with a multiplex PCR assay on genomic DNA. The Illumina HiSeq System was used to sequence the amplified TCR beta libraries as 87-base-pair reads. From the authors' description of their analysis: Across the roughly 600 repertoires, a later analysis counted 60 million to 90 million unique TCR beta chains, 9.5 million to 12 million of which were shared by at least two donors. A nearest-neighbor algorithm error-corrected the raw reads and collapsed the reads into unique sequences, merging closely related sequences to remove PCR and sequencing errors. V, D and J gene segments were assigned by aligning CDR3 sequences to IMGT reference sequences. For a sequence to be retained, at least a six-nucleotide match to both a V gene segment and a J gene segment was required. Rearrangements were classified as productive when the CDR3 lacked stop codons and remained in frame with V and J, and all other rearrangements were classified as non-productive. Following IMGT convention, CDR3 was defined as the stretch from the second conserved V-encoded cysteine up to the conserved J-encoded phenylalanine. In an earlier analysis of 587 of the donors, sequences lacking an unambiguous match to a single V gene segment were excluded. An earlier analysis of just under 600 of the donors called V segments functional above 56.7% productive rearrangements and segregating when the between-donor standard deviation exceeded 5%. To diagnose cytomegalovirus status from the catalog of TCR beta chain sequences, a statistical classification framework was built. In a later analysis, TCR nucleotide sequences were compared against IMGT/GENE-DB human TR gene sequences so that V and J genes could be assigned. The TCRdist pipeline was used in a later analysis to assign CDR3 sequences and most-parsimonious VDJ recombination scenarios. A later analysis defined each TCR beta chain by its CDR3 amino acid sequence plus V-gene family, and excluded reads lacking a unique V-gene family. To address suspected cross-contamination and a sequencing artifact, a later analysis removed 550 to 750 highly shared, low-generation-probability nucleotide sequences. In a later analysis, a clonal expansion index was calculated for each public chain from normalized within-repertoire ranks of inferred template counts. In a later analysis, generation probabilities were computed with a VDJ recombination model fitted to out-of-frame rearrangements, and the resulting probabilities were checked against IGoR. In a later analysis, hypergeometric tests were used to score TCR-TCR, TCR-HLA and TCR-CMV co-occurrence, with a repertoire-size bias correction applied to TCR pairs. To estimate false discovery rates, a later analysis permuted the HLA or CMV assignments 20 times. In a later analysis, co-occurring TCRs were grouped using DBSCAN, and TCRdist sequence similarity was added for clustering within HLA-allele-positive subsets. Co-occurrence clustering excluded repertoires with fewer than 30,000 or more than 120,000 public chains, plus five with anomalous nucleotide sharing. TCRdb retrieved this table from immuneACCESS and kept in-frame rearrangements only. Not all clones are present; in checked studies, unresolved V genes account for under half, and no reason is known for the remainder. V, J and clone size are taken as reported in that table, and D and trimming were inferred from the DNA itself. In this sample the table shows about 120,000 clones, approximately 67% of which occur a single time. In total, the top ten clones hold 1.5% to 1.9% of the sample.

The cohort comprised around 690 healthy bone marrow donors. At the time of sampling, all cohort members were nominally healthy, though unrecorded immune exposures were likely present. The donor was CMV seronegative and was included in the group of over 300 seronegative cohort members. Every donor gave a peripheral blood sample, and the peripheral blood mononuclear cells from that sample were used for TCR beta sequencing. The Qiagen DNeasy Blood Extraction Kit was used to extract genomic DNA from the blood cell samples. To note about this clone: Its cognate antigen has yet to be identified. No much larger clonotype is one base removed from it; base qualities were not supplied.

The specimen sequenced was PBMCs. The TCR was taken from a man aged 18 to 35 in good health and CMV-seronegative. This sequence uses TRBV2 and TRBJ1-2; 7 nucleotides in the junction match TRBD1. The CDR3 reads CASSDGTVVYGYTF. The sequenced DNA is TGTGCCAGCAGTGATGGGACAGTTGTATATGGCTACACCTTC.